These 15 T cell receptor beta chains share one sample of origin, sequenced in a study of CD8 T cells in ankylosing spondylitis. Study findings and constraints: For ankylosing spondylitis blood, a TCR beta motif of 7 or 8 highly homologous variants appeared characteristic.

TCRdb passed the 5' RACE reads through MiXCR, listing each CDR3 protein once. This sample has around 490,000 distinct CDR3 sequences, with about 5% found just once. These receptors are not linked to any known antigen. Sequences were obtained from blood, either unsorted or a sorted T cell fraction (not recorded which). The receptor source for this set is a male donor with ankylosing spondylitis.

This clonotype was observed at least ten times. The CDR3 DNA follows: TGCAGCGTTGGAGTATACGGGACATCTGGAAACACCATATATTTT. Protein product: CSVGVYGTSGNTIYF. The V call is TRBV29-1, the J call TRBJ1-3; a weak D match, TRBD1 (6 bases). The germline V and J ends were trimmed by 4 bases and 1 base, with 14 bases remaining between them. Germline loops: CDR1 SQVTM, CDR2 ANQGSEA. The CDR3 has 15 residues.

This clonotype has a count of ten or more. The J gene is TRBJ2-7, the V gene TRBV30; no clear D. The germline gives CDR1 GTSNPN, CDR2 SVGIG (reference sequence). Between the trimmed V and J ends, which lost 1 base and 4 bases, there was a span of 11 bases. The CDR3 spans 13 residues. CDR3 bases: TGTGCCTGGAGTGCGACCGTAGCATACGAGCAGTACTTC. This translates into CAWSATVAYEQYF.

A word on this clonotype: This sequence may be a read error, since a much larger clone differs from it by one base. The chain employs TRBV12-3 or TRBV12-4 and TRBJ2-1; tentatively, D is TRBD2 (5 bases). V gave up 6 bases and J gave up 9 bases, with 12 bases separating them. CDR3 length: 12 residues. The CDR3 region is CASSTTRTEQFF. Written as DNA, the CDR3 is TGTGCCAGCAGCACTACTAGGACTGAGCAGTTCTTC.

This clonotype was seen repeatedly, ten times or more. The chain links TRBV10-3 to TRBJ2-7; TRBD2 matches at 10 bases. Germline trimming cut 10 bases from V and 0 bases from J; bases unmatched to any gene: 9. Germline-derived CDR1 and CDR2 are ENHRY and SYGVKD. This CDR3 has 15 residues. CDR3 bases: TGTGCCACTCTCGGACTAGCGGAGAGCTCCTACGAGCAGTACTTC. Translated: CATLGLAESSYEQYF.

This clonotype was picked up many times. The CDR3 DNA follows: TGCAGCGTTCTTGGACAGGATCGGACCAATGAGCAGTTCTTC. This codes for CSVLGQDRTNEQFF. The chain carries TRBV29-1 and TRBJ2-1, with 7 bases fitting TRBD1. Germline loops: CDR1 SQVTM, CDR2 ANQGSEA. This CDR3 is built from 14 residues. Unmatched junction bases numbered 10, after V lost 5 bases and J lost 6 bases.

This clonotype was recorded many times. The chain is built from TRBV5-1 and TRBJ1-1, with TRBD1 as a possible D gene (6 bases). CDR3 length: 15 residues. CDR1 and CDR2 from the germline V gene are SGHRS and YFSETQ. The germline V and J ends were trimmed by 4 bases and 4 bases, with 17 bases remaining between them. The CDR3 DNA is TGCGCCAGCAGCCCGGTACAGGGCGGAAGCACTGAAGCTTTCTTT. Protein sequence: CASSPVQGGSTEAFF.

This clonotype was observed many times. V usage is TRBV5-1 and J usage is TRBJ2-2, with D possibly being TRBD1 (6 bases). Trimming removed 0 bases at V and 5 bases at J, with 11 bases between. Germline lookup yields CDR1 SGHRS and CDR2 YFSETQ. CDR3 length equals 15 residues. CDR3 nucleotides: TGCGCCAGCAGCTTGGCTGCCAGGGGTACCGGGGAGCTGTTTTTT. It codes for CASSLAARGTGELFF.

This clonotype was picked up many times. DNA for the CDR3: TGTGCCACCCTACGGGACCTAAATTCACCCCTCCACTTT. Its translation is CATLRDLNSPLHF. The gene calls are TRBV2 and TRBJ1-6, with a tentative D call TRBD1 (5 bases). Germline V lookup: CDR1 SNHLY, CDR2 FYNNEI. The CDR3 sequence is 13 residues long. Trimming shortened V by 10 bases and J by 7 bases, and 14 bases separated the two germline ends.

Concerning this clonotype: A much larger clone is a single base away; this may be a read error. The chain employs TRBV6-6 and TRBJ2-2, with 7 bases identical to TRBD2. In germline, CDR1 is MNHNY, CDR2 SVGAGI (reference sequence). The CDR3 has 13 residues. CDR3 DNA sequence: TGTACCAGCGGGAAGACCACGACCGGGGAGCTGTTTTTT. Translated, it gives CTSGKTTTGELFF.

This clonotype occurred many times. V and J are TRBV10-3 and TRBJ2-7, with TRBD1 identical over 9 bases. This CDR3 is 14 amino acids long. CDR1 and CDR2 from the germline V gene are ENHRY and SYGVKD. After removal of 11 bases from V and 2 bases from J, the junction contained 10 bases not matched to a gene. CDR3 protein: CAYKTDRGAYEQYF. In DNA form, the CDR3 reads TGTGCCTATAAAACGGACAGGGGAGCCTACGAGCAGTACTTC.

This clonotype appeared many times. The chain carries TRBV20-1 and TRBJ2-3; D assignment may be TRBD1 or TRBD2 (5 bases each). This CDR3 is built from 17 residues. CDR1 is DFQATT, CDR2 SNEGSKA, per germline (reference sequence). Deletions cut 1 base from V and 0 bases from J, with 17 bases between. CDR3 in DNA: TGCAGTGCTAGAGTCCGATTGGGGACGTTCAGCACAGATACGCAGTATTTT. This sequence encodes CSARVRLGTFSTDTQYF.

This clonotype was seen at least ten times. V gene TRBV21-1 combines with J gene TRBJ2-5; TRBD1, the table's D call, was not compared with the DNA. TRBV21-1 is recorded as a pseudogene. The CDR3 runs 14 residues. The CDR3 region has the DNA TGTGCCAGCAGCGCAGACAGGATCCAAGAGACCCAGTACTTC. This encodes CASSADRIQETQYF.

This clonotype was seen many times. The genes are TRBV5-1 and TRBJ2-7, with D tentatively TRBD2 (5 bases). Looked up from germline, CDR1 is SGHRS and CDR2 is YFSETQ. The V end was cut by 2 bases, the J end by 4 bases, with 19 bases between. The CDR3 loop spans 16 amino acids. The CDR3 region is CASSFRPAGVEYEQYF. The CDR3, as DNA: TGCGCCAGCAGCTTCAGACCCGCCGGGGTTGAGTACGAGCAGTACTTC.

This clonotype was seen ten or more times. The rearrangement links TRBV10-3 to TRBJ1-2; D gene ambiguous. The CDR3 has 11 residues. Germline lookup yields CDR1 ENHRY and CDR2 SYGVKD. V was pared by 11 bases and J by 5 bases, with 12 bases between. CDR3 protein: CALGDLYGYTF. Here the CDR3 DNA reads TGTGCCCTGGGAGATCTGTATGGCTACACCTTC.

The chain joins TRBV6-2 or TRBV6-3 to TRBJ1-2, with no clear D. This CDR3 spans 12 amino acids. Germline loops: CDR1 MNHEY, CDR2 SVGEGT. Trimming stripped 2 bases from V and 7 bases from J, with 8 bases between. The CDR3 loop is CASSYILGGYTF. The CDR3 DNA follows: TGTGCCAGCAGTTACATCCTCGGTGGCTACACCTTC.